This T cell receptor (beta chain) emerged from a study of cytomegalovirus exposure and HLA in healthy donors. General study results and limits: The likely origin of a cluster of highly shared sequence variants was a sequencing artifact. Later on, an analysis found that several of the most significant clusters appeared to be linked to common viral pathogens, which included parvovirus B19. The classifier, whose performance was assessed in both the original and validation cohorts, reportedly diagnosed cytomegalovirus status with high specificity and sensitivity.

13 Jbeta primers and 60 Vbeta primers were used for the PCR. The repertoire was sequenced with immunoSEQ multiplex PCR; TCRdb's copy has only in-frame clones and lacks some. Among approximately 59,000 clones, 60% to 80% were seen once, and the ten largest hold 2.5% to 3.5%. Note on this clone: Its antigen remains unidentified.

Sequenced input: PBMCs. The TCR was taken from a girl aged 10-17 years in good health and CMV-seropositive.

CDR3 coding DNA: TGTGCCAGCAGTCTACGGGGGGGGGTTACTGAAGCTTTCTTT. Translating it yields CASSLRGGVTEAFF. V usage is TRBV6-1 and J usage is TRBJ1-1; tentative D call: TRBD1 (5 bases). The CDR3 sequence is 14 residues long. Germline CDR1 is MNHNS and CDR2 is SASEGT. V lost 5 bases to trimming and J lost 5 bases, with 15 bases between them.